The following is a T cell receptor (beta chain) sequence with its context. The antigen it recognizes is unknown. Nothing much larger sits one base from this clone, and base qualities are not available. Using the deep immunoSEQ assay, multiplex PCR amplified TCR CDR3 regions from genomic DNA. Extracted genomic DNA from each cell subset was distributed evenly across all wells of several immunoSEQ 96-well plates, and each plate was treated as a replicate. For sorted subsets, roughly 200 ng of genomic DNA, equivalent to 25,000 to 35,000 T cell genomes, went into each replicate PCR. The purified libraries were quantified using a Qubit 3.0 fluorometer, sized with a Bioanalyzer 2100, and then quantified again using the KAPA Library Quantification kit. Each immunoSEQ 96-well plate was sequenced on its own single-read 150-cycle Illumina NextSeq 550 flow cell. As for the original processing: The immunoSEQ output contained only junctional sequences without quality scores, so filtering could not match that applied to full-length reads. To assign V/J genes and CDR3, sequences were annotated against IMGT germline references using PyIR, a Python wrapper for IgBLAST v1.9. Reads were removed for weak V/J assignments (E-value above 1e-6), missing CDR3, stop codons, out-of-frame junctions, or ambiguous translated residues. V3J clonotypes were defined as sequences sharing the same inferred V gene, J gene, and CDR3 amino acid sequence. The percentage overlap between two repertoires was calculated by dividing the number of shared unique clonotypes by the size of the smaller repertoire. Repertoire richness was assessed with RTK rarefaction, the Chao1 estimator, and Recon v2.1 estimates of unobserved clonotypes. Generation probabilities for all TCRbeta clonotypes obtained by the gDNA method from a handful of donors were computed using OLGA. TCRdb stores this immuneACCESS table with in-frame sequences only. Part of the clones is absent; in the studies checked, under half of the shortfall reflects unresolved V genes, and no reason is known for the rest. V, J and clone size are taken as reported in that table, and D and trimming were inferred from the DNA itself. This sample comprises more than 600,000 clones, 92% of them detected only once. The ten largest clones capture roughly 22% of the sample.

This sample stems from a study of shared clonotypes between healthy human individuals (dated by TCRdb to about 2020). About the full investigation: The cohort included three men and two women between 18 and 49 years of age. To estimate repertoire size and how much clonotype sharing occurs between individuals, the study deeply sequenced the blood TCR repertoires of roughly 5 healthy adults. Between about 0.9 and 8.9 billion PBMCs per donor were obtained by leukapheresis. For each donor, CD4 naive and CD4 memory were each run on three plates, CD8 naive on two plates, and CD8 memory on one plate. Libraries were prepared and TCR repertoires were sequenced by different laboratories using diverse techniques, in order to increase sequencing depth and limit assay-specific biases. What the authors observed across the whole study: The genetic and exposure-history diversity represented was limited by the small number of donors. Incomplete sequencing was indicated by rarefaction of sorted-subset datasets, despite the large sequencing depth. Sharing across four donors was observed for around 4.8% of naive CD4, over 3% of naive CD8, roughly 2.3% of memory CD4, and about 0.38% of memory CD8 clonotypes. Larger estimated clonotype richness was generally found for naive subsets than for memory subsets. Higher generation probabilities were observed for clonotypes shared by all four sorted-subset donors than for non-shared clonotypes. Sampling was restricted to blood, and TCR repertoires in tissues likely differ from the TCR repertoires found in blood. Pairwise subsampling led to the expectation that sequencing depth would affect the degree of clonotype sharing among donors.

For the CD8 naive samples, CD45RO-negative cells were positively selected for CCR7, yielding a CD45RA+CCR7+ population from which TemRA cells were excluded. The donors were healthy, HIV-negative adults with no recently reported acute infections or vaccinations. Every donor was a Caucasian adult residing in Nashville, Tennessee, USA. After blood collection by leukapheresis, PBMCs were isolated using Ficoll-Histopaque density gradient centrifugation and then cryopreserved in the vapor phase of liquid nitrogen. Analytical flow cytometry was used to check the purity and quantity of each magnetically sorted T cell population. Each sorted fraction had its genomic DNA isolated and then quantified by UV absorbance on a Nanodrop 2000c. V loses 3 bases of germline sequence and J loses 0 bases, and the interval between the two ends is 9 bases. The CDR3 starts with the cysteine, ends with the phenylalanine, and has 15 residues. Kept here is only the CDR3 DNA, which spans 45 bases and is read in frame from base 1. Based on the germline V gene, the CDR1 and CDR2 sequences are ENHRY and SYGVKD.

The origin of this receptor is a man between 25 and 39 years old in good health. The chain is made from TRBV10-3 and TRBJ1-5; the D gene is unclear. The sample comprised naive CD8+ T cells sorted from blood. The cell subset or site label, as the study defines it: CD45RA+CCR7+. The CDR3 reads as follows: CAISERDLSNQPQHF. The nucleotide sequence reads TGTGCCATCAGTGAACGCGACCTTAGCAATCAGCCCCAGCATTTT.